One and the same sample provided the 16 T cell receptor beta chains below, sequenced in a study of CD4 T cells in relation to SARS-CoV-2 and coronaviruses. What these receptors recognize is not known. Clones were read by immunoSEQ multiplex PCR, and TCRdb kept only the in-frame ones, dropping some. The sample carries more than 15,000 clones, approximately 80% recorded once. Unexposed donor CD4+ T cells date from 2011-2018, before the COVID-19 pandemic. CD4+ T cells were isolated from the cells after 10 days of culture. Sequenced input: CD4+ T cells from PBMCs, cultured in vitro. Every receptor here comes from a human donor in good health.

CDR3 sequence reads: CASSETVTDTQYF. The CDR3 coding sequence is TGCGCCAGCAGTGAGACGGTCACAGATACGCAGTATTTT. This chain connects TRBV10-1 to TRBJ2-3; D remains unclear. This CDR3 contains 13 residues. Germline CDR1 WNHNN, CDR2 SYGVQD (reference sequence). V gave up 2 bases and J gave up 2 bases, with 5 bases separating them.

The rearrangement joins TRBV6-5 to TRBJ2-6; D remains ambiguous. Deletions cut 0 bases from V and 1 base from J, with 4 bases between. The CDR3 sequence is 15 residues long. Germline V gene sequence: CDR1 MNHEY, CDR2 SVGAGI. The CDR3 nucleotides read TGTGCCAGCAGTTACTCTGGGTCTGGGGCCAACGTCCTGACTTTC. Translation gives CASSYSGSGANVLTF.

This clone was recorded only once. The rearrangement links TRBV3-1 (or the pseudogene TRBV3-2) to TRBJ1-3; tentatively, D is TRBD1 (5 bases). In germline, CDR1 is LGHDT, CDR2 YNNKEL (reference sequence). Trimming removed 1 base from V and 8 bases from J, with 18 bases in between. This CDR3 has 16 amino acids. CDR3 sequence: CASSQGLVGAGDTIYF. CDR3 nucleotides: TGTGCCAGCAGCCAAGGTTTAGTCGGGGCCGGAGACACCATATATTTT.

The CDR3 here is CSVVTFYTDTQYF. DNA for the CDR3: TGCAGCGTTGTCACCTTCTACACAGATACGCAGTATTTT. The chain uses TRBV29-1 and TRBJ2-3; no definite D call. Germline loops: CDR1 SQVTM, CDR2 ANQGSEA. Trimming stripped 4 bases from V and 2 bases from J, with 10 bases between. There are 13 residues in the CDR3.

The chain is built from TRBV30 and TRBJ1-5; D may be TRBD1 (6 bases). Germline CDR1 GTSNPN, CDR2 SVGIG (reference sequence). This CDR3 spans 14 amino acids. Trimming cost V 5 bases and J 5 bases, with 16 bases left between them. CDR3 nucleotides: TGTGCCTGGTCCGGGACATCGGTGGATCAGCCCCAGCATTTT. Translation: CAWSGTSVDQPQHF.

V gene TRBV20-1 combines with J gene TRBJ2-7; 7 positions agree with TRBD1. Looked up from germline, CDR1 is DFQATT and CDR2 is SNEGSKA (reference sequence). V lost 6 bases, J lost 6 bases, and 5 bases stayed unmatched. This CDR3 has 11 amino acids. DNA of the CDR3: TGCAGTGCCTCCAGGGGGATCGAGCAGTACTTC. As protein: CSASRGIEQYF.

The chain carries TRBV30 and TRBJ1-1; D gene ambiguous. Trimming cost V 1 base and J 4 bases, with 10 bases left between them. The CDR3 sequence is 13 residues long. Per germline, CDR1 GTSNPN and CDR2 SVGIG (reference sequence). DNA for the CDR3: TGTGCCTGGAGTGGTGGGGTTGGCACTGAAGCTTTCTTT. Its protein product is CAWSGGVGTEAFF.

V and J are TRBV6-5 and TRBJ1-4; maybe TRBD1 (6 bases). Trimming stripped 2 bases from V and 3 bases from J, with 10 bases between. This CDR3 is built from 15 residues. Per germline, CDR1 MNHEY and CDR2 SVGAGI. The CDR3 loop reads CASSYGTHPNEKLFF. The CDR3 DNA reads TGTGCCAGCAGTTACGGGACACATCCTAATGAAAAACTGTTTTTT.

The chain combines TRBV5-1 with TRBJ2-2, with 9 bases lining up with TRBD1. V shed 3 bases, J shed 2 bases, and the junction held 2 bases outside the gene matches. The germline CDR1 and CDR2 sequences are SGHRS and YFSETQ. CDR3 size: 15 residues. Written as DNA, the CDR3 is TGCGCCAGCAGCTCGGGACAGGGAAACACCGGGGAGCTGTTTTTT. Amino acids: CASSSGQGNTGELFF.

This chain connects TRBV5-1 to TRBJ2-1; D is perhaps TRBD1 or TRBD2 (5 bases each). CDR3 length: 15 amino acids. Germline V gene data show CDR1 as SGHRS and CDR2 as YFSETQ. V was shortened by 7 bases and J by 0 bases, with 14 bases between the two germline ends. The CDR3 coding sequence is TGCGCCAGCCAGAGTTCAGGGAGCTCCTACAATGAGCAGTTCTTC. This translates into CASQSSGSSYNEQFF.

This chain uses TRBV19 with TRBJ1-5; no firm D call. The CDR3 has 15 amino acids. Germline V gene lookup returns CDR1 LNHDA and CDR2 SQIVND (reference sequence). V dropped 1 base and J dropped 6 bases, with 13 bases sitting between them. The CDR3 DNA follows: TGTGCCAGTAGTATAGGCGCCAGTGGTGGTCAGCCCCAGCATTTT. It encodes CASSIGASGGQPQHF.

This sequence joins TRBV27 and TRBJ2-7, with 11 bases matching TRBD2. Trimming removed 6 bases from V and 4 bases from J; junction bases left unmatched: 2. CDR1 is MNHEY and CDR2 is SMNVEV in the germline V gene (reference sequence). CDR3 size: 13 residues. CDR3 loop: CASRLAGEYEQYF. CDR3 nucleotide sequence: TGTGCCAGCAGACTAGCGGGAGAGTACGAGCAGTACTTC.

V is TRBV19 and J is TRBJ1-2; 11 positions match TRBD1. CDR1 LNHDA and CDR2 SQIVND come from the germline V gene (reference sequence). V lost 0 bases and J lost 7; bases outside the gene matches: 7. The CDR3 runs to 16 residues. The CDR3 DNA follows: TGTGCCAGTAGTATAGATGGGACAGGGGGTCCGGGTGGCTACACCTTC. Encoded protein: CASSIDGTGGPGGYTF.

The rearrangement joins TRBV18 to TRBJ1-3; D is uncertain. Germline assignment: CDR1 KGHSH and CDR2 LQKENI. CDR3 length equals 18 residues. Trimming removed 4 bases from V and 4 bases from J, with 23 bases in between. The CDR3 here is CASSRIQSVGASGNTIYF. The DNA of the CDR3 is TGTGCCAGCTCACGCATTCAATCGGTGGGAGCGTCGGGAAACACCATATATTTT.

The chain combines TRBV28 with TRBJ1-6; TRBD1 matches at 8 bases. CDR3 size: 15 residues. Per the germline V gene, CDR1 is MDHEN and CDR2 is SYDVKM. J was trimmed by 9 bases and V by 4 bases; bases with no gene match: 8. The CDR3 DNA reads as TGTGCCAGCAGTTCCGCCGACAGGGGTGGTTCACCCCTCCACTTT. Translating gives CASSSADRGGSPLHF.

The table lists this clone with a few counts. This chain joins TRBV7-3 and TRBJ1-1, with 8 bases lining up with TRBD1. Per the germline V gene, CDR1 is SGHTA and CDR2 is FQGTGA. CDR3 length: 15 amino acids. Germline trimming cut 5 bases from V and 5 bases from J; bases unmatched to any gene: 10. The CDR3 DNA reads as TGTGCCAGCAGCCCCGGACAGGGTCTTAGTACTGAAGCTTTCTTT. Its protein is CASSPGQGLSTEAFF.